A single sample gave rise to the 14 T cell receptor beta chains below, sequenced in a study of human T cells and chemical hapten exposure. Specified time point: patch test 3, about 24 weeks after DPC sensitization. Treatment reported: therapeutic diphenylcyclopropenone sensitization with weekly scalp DPC. TCRdb itself ran the RACE reads through MiXCR, one entry per CDR3 protein. The sample lists approximately 90,000 distinct CDR3 sequences; roughly 27% were seen once. This specimen was whole blood, taken in connection with sensitization to the hapten diphenylcyclopropenone (DPC). The receptors here all came from a man aged 35 to 55 with alopecia areata. Some clones in this sample may be carry-over from other donors' samples.

In this sample, this clonotype turned up a few times. This chain uses TRBV6-5 with TRBJ2-7; 8 nucleotides align to TRBD1. The CDR3 has 13 residues. Unmatched junction bases numbered 3, after V lost 5 bases and J lost 3 bases. The V gene's germline CDR1 is MNHEY and CDR2 SVGAGI. CDR3 loop: CASSTRGLYEQYF. CDR3 nucleotides: TGTGCCAGCAGTACCAGGGGGCTCTACGAGCAGTACTTC.

This sequence joins TRBV20-1 and TRBJ2-1; D gene unclear. Trimming removed 3 bases at V and 3 bases at J, with 15 bases between. The CDR3 has 15 amino acids. The germline V gene has CDR1 DFQATT and CDR2 SNEGSKA (reference sequence). This CDR3 reads CSASDPLGNYNEQFF. The CDR3 DNA is TGCAGTGCTAGTGACCCGCTGGGTAACTACAATGAGCAGTTCTTC.

The genes are TRBV12-3 or TRBV12-4 and TRBJ2-3; D not certain. CDR3 length equals 14 residues. The germline V and J ends were trimmed by 5 bases and 1 base, with 10 bases remaining between them. The CDR3 is CASSRLTGTDTQYF. The CDR3 nucleotides read TGTGCCAGCAGTCGGCTGACTGGCACAGATACGCAGTATTTT.

The chain couples TRBV10-3 to TRBJ2-3; TRBD1 matches 8 bases. Per the germline V gene, CDR1 is ENHRY and CDR2 is SYGVKD. The CDR3 contains 14 residues. The trim removed 6 bases at V and 3 bases at J, leaving 5 bases unmatched. CDR3 nucleotide sequence: TGTGCCATCAGGGACAGGGCGGAGACAGATACGCAGTATTTT. This encodes CAIRDRAETDTQYF.

The V gene is TRBV3-1, the J gene TRBJ1-3; 7 bases are shared with TRBD1. Trimming took 1 base from V and 0 from J; bases not matched to a gene: 3. This CDR3 is built from 16 residues. Germline V gene sequence: CDR1 LGHDT, CDR2 YNNKEL (reference sequence). CDR3 DNA: TGTGCCAGCAGCCAAGCGACAGGGCCCTCTGGAAACACCATATATTTT. Protein product: CASSQATGPSGNTIYF.

The chain joins TRBV20-1 to TRBJ2-1, with no clear D. Trimming pared 1 base from V and 6 bases from J, leaving 16 bases between. Germline CDR1 and CDR2: DFQATT and SNEGSKA (reference sequence). The CDR3 consists of 15 residues. CDR3 in DNA: TGCAGTGCTAGAGTCCCCCTGGGAAGAACCAATGAGCAGTTCTTC. Amino acid sequence: CSARVPLGRTNEQFF.

The chain combines TRBV12-3 or TRBV12-4 with TRBJ2-7; a weak D match, TRBD1 (5 bases). Trimming took off 5 bases at V and 1 base at J, with 12 bases between the two ends. CDR3 length equals 14 residues. The CDR3 DNA is TGTGCCAGCAGTGGTAGGGGCAGTTCCTACGAGCAGTACTTC. Translation gives CASSGRGSSYEQYF.

This clonotype was seen a few times. J is TRBJ2-1 and V is TRBV5-6; TRBD2 matches at 8 bases. V gave up 0 bases and J gave up 10 bases; unmatched junction bases: 6. Per germline, CDR1 SGHDT and CDR2 YYEEEE. There are 14 residues in the CDR3. For the CDR3, the DNA is TGTGCCAGCAGCTTGGCCGGTGCGGGAGGCGAGCAGTTCTTC. Protein sequence: CASSLAGAGGEQFF.

This clonotype was picked up a small number of times. The V and J genes are TRBV20-1 and TRBJ1-4; D is uncertain. The CDR3 loop spans 12 amino acids. CDR1 and CDR2 from the germline V gene are DFQATT and SNEGSKA (reference sequence). Trimming took off 7 bases at V and 8 bases at J, with 14 bases between the two ends. CDR3 residues: CSVQRHQEKLFF. DNA of the CDR3: TGCAGTGTACAGCGACATCAGGAAAAACTGTTTTTT.

The chain couples TRBV7-2 to TRBJ1-1; a possible D gene is TRBD1 (5 bases). CDR1 is SGHTA, CDR2 FQGNSA, per germline. V was trimmed by 6 bases and J by 6 bases, leaving 14 bases between them. The CDR3 runs 13 residues. Here the CDR3 reads CASRRDGGSEAFF. The CDR3 DNA reads TGTGCCAGCAGGCGGGATGGGGGATCTGAAGCTTTCTTT.

The chain couples TRBV15 to TRBJ2-3, with 12 bases matching TRBD2. V lost 0 bases to trimming and J lost 3 bases; unmatched junction nucleotides: 4. CDR3 size: 17 residues. Germline values: CDR1 LNHNV, CDR2 YYDKDF (reference sequence). In DNA, the CDR3 is TGTGCCACCAGCAGAGAGGCTAGCGGGAGGGTAACAGATACGCAGTATTTT. This sequence encodes CATSREASGRVTDTQYF.

V usage is TRBV3-1 and J usage is TRBJ2-1; D not certain. Germline assignment: CDR1 LGHDT and CDR2 YNNKEL (reference sequence). The CDR3 sequence is 13 residues long. V was shortened by 2 bases and J by 1 base, with 3 bases between the two germline ends. The CDR3 DNA follows: TGTGCCAGCAGCCAAAGTTCCTACAATGAGCAGTTCTTC. Protein product: CASSQSSYNEQFF.

The chain couples TRBV24-1 to TRBJ2-1; no clear D gene. CDR1 and CDR2 from the germline V gene are KGHDR and SFDVKD. The length of the CDR3 is 13 residues. Trimming cost V 7 bases and J 4 bases, with 10 bases left between them. The CDR3 coding sequence is TGTGCCACCAGCGGGCTGGCTTACAATGAGCAGTTCTTC. It specifies CATSGLAYNEQFF.

This chain uses TRBV7-9 with TRBJ1-1, with 9 bases that match TRBD1. From germline, CDR1 is SEHNR and CDR2 FQNEAQ (reference sequence). V shed 1 base and J 4 bases; nucleotides not matched to a gene: 13. The CDR3 length is 18 residues. The CDR3 spells CASSLVTGGALVPTEAFF. The CDR3 DNA sequence: TGTGCCAGCAGCTTAGTTACAGGGGGCGCGTTAGTACCCACTGAAGCTTTCTTT.